A single sample gave rise to the 21 T cell receptor beta chains below, sequenced in a study. TCRdb independently ran MiXCR on the RT-PCR reads; one entry per CDR3 protein. Among almost 700,000 distinct CDR3 sequences, approximately 14% were seen once, and the ten largest hold 3.6%. The sequenced material came from memory CD4+ T cells from blood. The receptors were gathered from a female donor in good health, serving as a healthy control.

This clonotype was seen ten or more times. CDR3 nucleotide sequence: TGTGCCAGCAGTTGGACAGGCCACACTGAAGCTTTCTTT. This sequence encodes CASSWTGHTEAFF. The V gene is TRBV12-3 or TRBV12-4, the J gene TRBJ1-1, with 7 bases lining up with TRBD1. The CDR3 runs to 13 residues. With V trimmed by 4 bases and J by 3 bases, 2 bases remained unmatched.

The chain employs TRBV28 and TRBJ2-7; D is undetermined. The CDR3 is 12 residues long. Germline assignment: CDR1 MDHEN and CDR2 SYDVKM. Trimming removed 3 bases at V and 6 bases at J, with 9 bases between. The CDR3 nucleotides are TGTGCCAGCAGTTTCCTGGGGTTCGAGCAGTACTTC. Its translation: CASSFLGFEQYF.

The CDR3: CATSEGSGNTIYF. The CDR3 DNA is TGTGCCACCAGTGAGGGGTCTGGAAACACCATATATTTT. The genes are TRBV24-1 and TRBJ1-3; no clear D. Germline V gene sequence: CDR1 KGHDR, CDR2 SFDVKD. Trimming took off 4 bases at V and 1 base at J, with 4 bases between the two ends. The CDR3 has 13 amino acids.

This clonotype was recorded many times. V usage is TRBV7-9 and J usage is TRBJ2-7; possible D gene TRBD2, 6 bases. Germline loops: CDR1 SEHNR, CDR2 FQNEAQ (reference sequence). CDR3 length: 17 residues. With 3 bases removed from V and 4 bases from J, the gap between germline ends came to 22 bases. DNA of the CDR3: TGTGCCAGCAGCTTCCAAGTCGGTGGACTTGGGGGGTACGAGCAGTACTTC. It is translated as CASSFQVGGLGGYEQYF.

This chain joins TRBV6-5 and TRBJ2-2; 9 nucleotides line up with TRBD2. The CDR3 length is 17 residues. Trimming cost V 5 bases and J 1 base; bases outside gene matches: 8. Per the germline V gene, CDR1 is MNHEY and CDR2 is SVGAGI. The chain's CDR3 is CASSPARAGGNTGELFF. CDR3 DNA sequence: TGTGCCAGCAGTCCCGCTCGAGCGGGAGGGAACACCGGGGAGCTGTTTTTT.

This clonotype showed up many times. The genes are TRBV20-1 and TRBJ2-7; possibly TRBD1 for D (5 bases). The CDR3 runs to 13 residues. CDR1 is DFQATT, CDR2 SNEGSKA, per germline (reference sequence). With 0 bases removed from V and 6 bases from J, the gap between germline ends came to 12 bases. The CDR3 loop reads CSARDSSQGEQYF. The DNA of the CDR3 is TGCAGTGCTAGAGATTCTTCGCAGGGCGAGCAGTACTTC.

J is TRBJ1-1 and V is TRBV19, with a tentative D call TRBD1 (6 bases). Trimming took 7 bases from V and 5 from J, leaving 17 bases between them. Germline V gene data show CDR1 as LNHDA and CDR2 as SQIVND (reference sequence). This CDR3 has 14 amino acids. CDR3 coding DNA: TGTGCCAGTATAGGTCGCAGGGGTCTGACTGAAGCTTTCTTT. Protein: CASIGRRGLTEAFF.

The V call is TRBV18, the J call TRBJ1-5, with 9 bases matching TRBD1. This CDR3 has 18 amino acids. CDR1 and CDR2 (germline): KGHSH, LQKENI. J gave up 4 bases and V 0 bases, and 10 bases lay outside the gene matches. CDR3 residues: CASSPPGALDRGNQPQHF. The CDR3 DNA reads as TGTGCCAGCTCACCACCGGGGGCCTTGGACAGGGGTAATCAGCCCCAGCATTTT.

There are a few counts of this clonotype. The V and J genes are TRBV7-2 and TRBJ2-1; 8 nucleotides line up with TRBD1. This CDR3 has 16 residues. CDR1 and CDR2 (germline): SGHTA, FQGNSA. Trimming at V came to 5 bases and at J to 9 bases, leaving 15 bases not matched to a gene. CDR3 sequence reads: CASSNSGQGRNSEQFF. CDR3 sequence (DNA): TGTGCCAGCAGCAACTCTGGACAGGGTAGAAACAGTGAGCAGTTCTTC.

Only a few counts were recorded for this clonotype. The chain carries TRBV20-1 and TRBJ2-1; 9 nucleotides agree with TRBD2. The germline V gene encodes CDR1 DFQATT and CDR2 SNEGSKA (reference sequence). The J segment lost 8 bases and the V segment lost 0 bases, leaving 5 bases of the junction unmatched. CDR3 size: 14 residues. The CDR3 DNA follows: TGCAGTGCTAGAGATCCGCGGGGGGGGTATGAGCAGTTCTTC. Amino acid sequence: CSARDPRGGYEQFF.

This clonotype was seen a few times. V usage is TRBV15 and J usage is TRBJ2-7; 7 bases agree with TRBD2. The CDR3 covers 14 residues. Trimming took 0 bases from V and 6 from J; bases not matched to a gene: 5. Germline loops: CDR1 LNHNV, CDR2 YYDKDF (reference sequence). CDR3 protein: CATSREMTSREQYF. DNA for the CDR3: TGTGCCACCAGCAGAGAAATGACTAGCCGCGAGCAGTACTTC.

In this sample, this clonotype turned up a few times. The CDR3 is CSARSQGDVETQYF. In DNA, the CDR3 is TGCAGTGCTAGGTCGCAGGGGGACGTAGAGACCCAGTACTTC. The rearrangement joins TRBV20-1 to TRBJ2-5; the match to TRBD1 covers 7 bases. This CDR3 is 14 amino acids long. The germline V gene has CDR1 DFQATT and CDR2 SNEGSKA (reference sequence). Trimming removed 3 bases from V and 4 bases from J; junction bases left unmatched: 8.

This chain uses TRBV5-1 with TRBJ2-2, with D possibly matching TRBD2 (6 bases). CDR1 and CDR2 from the germline V gene are SGHRS and YFSETQ. Trimming removed 4 bases at V and 6 bases at J, with 10 bases between. This CDR3 has 13 residues. The CDR3 bases are TGCGCCAGCAGCCCCATAGCGGCCGGGGAGCTGTTTTTT. It encodes CASSPIAAGELFF.

The chain uses TRBV6-1 and TRBJ2-1; 11 bases map to TRBD2. CDR3 length: 15 amino acids. The germline CDR1 and CDR2 sequences are MNHNS and SASEGT. V was pared by 9 bases and J by 10 bases, with 14 bases of the junction left unmatched. DNA of the CDR3: TGTGCCAGTGAAACTAGCGGGAGCTCACATAGGGAGCAGTTCTTC. Its protein product is CASETSGSSHREQFF.

This clonotype was seen more than once but under ten times. The V and J genes are TRBV5-1 and TRBJ2-1; D ambiguous. The CDR3 runs to 15 residues. V lost 2 bases to trimming and J lost 3 bases, with 12 bases between them. Germline V gene data show CDR1 as SGHRS and CDR2 as YFSETQ. The CDR3, as DNA: TGCGCCAGCAGCTTCGCAGCCTTCGACTACAATGAGCAGTTCTTC. Its protein product is CASSFAAFDYNEQFF.

The chain uses TRBV14 and TRBJ2-1; 8 bases map to TRBD1. V was clipped by 4 bases and J by 1 base; unmatched bases: 6. This CDR3 has 16 amino acids. Germline lookup yields CDR1 SGHDN and CDR2 FVKESK. The CDR3 spells CASSLTGGSSYNEQFF. Written as DNA, the CDR3 is TGTGCCAGCAGCCTTACAGGGGGGAGTTCCTACAATGAGCAGTTCTTC.

The chain employs TRBV2 and TRBJ2-1; D is ambiguous. The CDR3 is 11 amino acids. Deletions cut 8 bases from V and 1 base from J, with 3 bases between. Germline CDR1 and CDR2: SNHLY and FYNNEI. The DNA for the CDR3 is TGTGCCAGCCAGTCCTACAATGAGCAGTTCTTC. Its translation: CASQSYNEQFF.

This clonotype has ten or more counts. The CDR3 DNA follows: TGCGCCACCCAAGCACCTAGCACAGATACGCAGTATTTT. Translated: CATQAPSTDTQYF. The chain employs TRBV5-1 and TRBJ2-3; D uncertain. Germline-derived CDR1 and CDR2 are SGHRS and YFSETQ. The CDR3 spans 13 residues. Deletions cut 9 bases from V and 0 bases from J, with 11 bases between.

This clonotype was seen only a few times. This sequence joins TRBV5-1 and TRBJ1-2, with D possibly TRBD1 on 6 matching bases. Germline V CDR1 and CDR2: SGHRS, YFSETQ. CDR3 length equals 15 residues. V was shortened by 0 bases and J by 7 bases, with 16 bases between the two germline ends. DNA for the CDR3: TGCGCCAGCAGCTTGGGACAGGAGCAGATTAGTGGCTACACCTTC. Translation: CASSLGQEQISGYTF. Complete variable domain (other parts from reference TRBV5-1 and TRBJ1-2): KAGVTQTPRYLIKTRGQQVTLSCSPISGHRSVSWYQQTPGQGLQFLFEYFSETQRNKGNFPGRFSGRQFSNSRSEMNVSTLELGDSALYLCASSLGQEQISGYTFGSGTRLTVV.

This clonotype appeared a few times. The J gene is TRBJ1-1, the V gene TRBV4-3, with a weak D call TRBD1 (5 bases). Per germline, CDR1 LGHNA and CDR2 YSLEER. The CDR3 extends over 14 amino acids. V was pared by 4 bases and J by 1 base, with 10 bases between. In nucleotides, the CDR3 is TGCGCCAGCAGCCGGGGGGGGAGGAACACTGAAGCTTTCTTT. Its protein is CASSRGGRNTEAFF.

The sample holds many counts of this clonotype. This chain joins TRBV7-2 and TRBJ2-3, with 8 bases that match TRBD2. CDR1 and CDR2 (germline): SGHTA, FQGNSA. The V gene end was trimmed by 2 bases and the J gene end by 5 bases; junction bases not matched to a gene: 9. The CDR3 consists of 16 residues. The CDR3 nucleotides read TGTGCCAGCAGCTTAAATCCAGCGGGAGCACAAGATACGCAGTATTTT. It translates to CASSLNPAGAQDTQYF.